The following is a TCR beta chain sequence with its context. The antigen is not known. This table comes from immunoSEQ multiplex PCR, and its TCRdb copy is limited to in-frame clones, with some not included. Among under 150,000 clones listed, about 92% were seen once. These data come from a study of OX40 agonist ivuxolimab in advanced cancers. Study summary: Three patients, one with hepatocellular carcinoma and two with cutaneous melanoma, responded partially.

Findings of the study overall: Average numbers of expanded clones were greater in CD8+ T cells than in CD4+. Antigen specificity remained undetermined for the expanded peripheral T cells.

This sequence was found in an adult with an advanced solid tumor such as melanoma, head and neck, liver or kidney cancer. Sequencing used CD4+ or CD8+ T cells sorted from blood, obtained in a trial of the OX40 agonist ivuxolimab.

The CDR3 nucleotides are TGCGCCAGCAGGTGGACAGGGGATAGCAATCAGCCCCAGCATTTT. This encodes CASRWTGDSNQPQHF. This rearrangement joins TRBV5-1 to TRBJ1-5, with 9 positions matching TRBD1. The germline gives CDR1 SGHRS, CDR2 YFSETQ. With 5 bases clipped from V and 0 bases from J, the junction kept 3 bases outside the gene matches. The CDR3 is made up of 15 amino acids.